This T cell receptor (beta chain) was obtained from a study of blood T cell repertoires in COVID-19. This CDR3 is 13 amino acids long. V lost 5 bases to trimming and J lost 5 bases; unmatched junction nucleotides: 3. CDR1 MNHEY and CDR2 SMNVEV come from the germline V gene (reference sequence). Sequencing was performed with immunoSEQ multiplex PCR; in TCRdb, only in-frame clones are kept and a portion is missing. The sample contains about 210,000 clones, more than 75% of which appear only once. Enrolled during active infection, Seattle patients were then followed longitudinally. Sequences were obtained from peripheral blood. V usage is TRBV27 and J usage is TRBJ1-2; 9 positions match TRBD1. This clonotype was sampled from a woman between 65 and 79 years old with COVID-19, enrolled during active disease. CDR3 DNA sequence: TGTGCCAGCAGTACTGGACAGGGGTATGGCTACACCTTC. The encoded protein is CASSTGQGYGYTF.